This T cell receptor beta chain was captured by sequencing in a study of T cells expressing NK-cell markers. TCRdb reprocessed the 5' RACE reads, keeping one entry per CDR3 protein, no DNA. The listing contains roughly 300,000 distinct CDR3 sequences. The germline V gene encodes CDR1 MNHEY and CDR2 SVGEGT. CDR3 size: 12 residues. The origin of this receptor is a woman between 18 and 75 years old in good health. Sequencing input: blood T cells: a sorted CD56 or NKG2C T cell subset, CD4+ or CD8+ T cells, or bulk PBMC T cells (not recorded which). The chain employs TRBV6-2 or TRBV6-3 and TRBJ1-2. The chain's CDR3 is CASSYPDRGYTF.